This record concerns one T cell receptor beta chain sequence. This record comes from a study of shared clonotypes between healthy human individuals. Ten immunoSEQ deep assay plates served to sequence unsorted PBMC DNA. Libraries were prepared by immunoSEQ multiplex PCR; TCRdb keeps only in-frame clonotypes and omits some of them. The sample holds some 480,000 clones, 65% to 80% seen once. All donors qualified as healthy HIV-negative adults and had experienced no recent acute infections or vaccinations. Unsorted samples relied on tens of millions of PBMCs, which served as the source of genomic DNA. The germline V gene has CDR1 SEHNR and CDR2 FQNEAQ (reference sequence). CDR3 length: 15 residues. J lost 5 bases, V lost 5 bases, and 4 bases had no gene match.

Sequenced: PBMCs. The origin of this receptor is a woman in her thirties or forties in good health. Some clones in this sample may be carry-over from other donors' samples. The chain joins TRBV7-9 to TRBJ2-2; 11 nucleotides align to TRBD1. The CDR3 bases are TGTGCCAGCAGCCGGACAGGGGGCGGGACCGGGGAGCTGTTTTTT. This codes for CASSRTGGGTGELFF. Full variable domain (missing parts from reference TRBV7-9 and TRBJ2-2): DTGVSQNPRHKITKRGQNVTFRCDPISEHNRLYWYRQTLGQGPEFLTYFQNEAQLEKSRLLSDRFSAERPKGSFSTLEIQRTEQGDSAMYLCASSRTGGGTGELFFGEGSRLTVL.